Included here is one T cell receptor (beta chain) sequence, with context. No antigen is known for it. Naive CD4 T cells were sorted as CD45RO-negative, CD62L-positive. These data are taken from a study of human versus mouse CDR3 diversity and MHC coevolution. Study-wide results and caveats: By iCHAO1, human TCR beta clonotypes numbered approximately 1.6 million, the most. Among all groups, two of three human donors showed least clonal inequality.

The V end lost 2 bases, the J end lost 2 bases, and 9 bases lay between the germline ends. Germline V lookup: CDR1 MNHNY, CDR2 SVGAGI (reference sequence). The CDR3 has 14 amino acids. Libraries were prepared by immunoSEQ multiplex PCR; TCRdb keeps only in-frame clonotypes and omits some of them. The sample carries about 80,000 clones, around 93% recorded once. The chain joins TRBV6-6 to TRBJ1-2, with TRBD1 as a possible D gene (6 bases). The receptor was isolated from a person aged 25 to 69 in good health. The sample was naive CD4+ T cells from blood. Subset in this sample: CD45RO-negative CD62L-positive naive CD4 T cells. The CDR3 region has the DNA TGTGCCAGCAGTTACCCAACAGGGAACTATGGCTACACCTTC. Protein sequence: CASSYPTGNYGYTF.